This TCR beta chain stems from a study of T cells in Graves' hyperthyroidism and ophthalmopathy. A Clinical Activity Score of at least 3, a NOSPECS grade of at least 4 and a duration under 3 months were recorded in the ophthalmopathy patients. The authors took PBMCs from roughly 9.3 ml fresh peripheral blood. This clonotype showed up many times. Researchers amplified the TCR beta CDR3 regions from RNA transcripts. A first-round RT-PCR of the TCR CDR3 used the HTBI primer set. TCRdb reprocessed the multiplex PCR reads via MiXCR and lists one record per CDR3 protein. The sample lists approximately 610,000 distinct CDR3 sequences, roughly 15% occurring once. Sequenced input: blood. The receptor was isolated from a woman aged 40 to 55 with Graves' ophthalmopathy.

In DNA form, the CDR3 reads TGTGCCAGCAGCTTTGCCGCACAGGGATCCGAGCAGTACTTC. Its translation is CASSFAAQGSEQYF. J is TRBJ2-7 and V is TRBV7-8; a possible D gene is TRBD1 (6 bases). There are 14 residues in the CDR3. Germline V gene data show CDR1 as SGHVS and CDR2 as FQNEAQ. With 3 bases removed from V and 6 bases from J, the gap between germline ends came to 15 bases.